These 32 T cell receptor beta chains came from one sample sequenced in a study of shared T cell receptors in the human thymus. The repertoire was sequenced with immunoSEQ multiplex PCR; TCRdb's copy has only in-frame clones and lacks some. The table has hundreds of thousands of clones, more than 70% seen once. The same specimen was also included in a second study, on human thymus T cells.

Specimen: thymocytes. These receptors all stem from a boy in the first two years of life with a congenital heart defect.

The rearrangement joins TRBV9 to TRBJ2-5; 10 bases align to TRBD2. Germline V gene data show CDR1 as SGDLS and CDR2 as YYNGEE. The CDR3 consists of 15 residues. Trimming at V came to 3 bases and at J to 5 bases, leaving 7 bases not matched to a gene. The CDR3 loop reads CASSGSGGQGETQYF. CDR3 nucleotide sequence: TGTGCCAGCAGCGGTAGCGGGGGGCAGGGGGAGACCCAGTACTTC.

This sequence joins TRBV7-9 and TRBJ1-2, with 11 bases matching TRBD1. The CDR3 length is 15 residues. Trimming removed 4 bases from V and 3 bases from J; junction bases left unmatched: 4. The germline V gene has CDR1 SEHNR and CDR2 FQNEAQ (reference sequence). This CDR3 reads CASSWDRGVDYGYTF. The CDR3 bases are TGTGCCAGCAGCTGGGACAGGGGGGTAGACTATGGCTACACCTTC. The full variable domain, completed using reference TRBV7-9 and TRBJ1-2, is DTGVSQNPRHKITKRGQNVTFRCDPISEHNRLYWYRQTLGQGPEFLTYFQNEAQLEKSRLLSDRFSAERPKGSFSTLEIQRTEQGDSAMYLCASSWDRGVDYGYTFGSGTRLTVV.

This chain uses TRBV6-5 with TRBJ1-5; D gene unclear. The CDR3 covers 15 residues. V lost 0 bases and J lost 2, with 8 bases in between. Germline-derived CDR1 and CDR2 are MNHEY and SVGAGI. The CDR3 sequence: CASSYSSGGNQPQHF. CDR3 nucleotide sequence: TGTGCCAGCAGTTACTCGAGCGGAGGCAATCAGCCCCAGCATTTT.

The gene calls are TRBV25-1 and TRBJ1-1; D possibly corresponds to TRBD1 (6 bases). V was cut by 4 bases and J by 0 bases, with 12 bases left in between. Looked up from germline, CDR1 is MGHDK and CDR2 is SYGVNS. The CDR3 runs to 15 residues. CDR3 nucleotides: TGTGCCAGCAGTGGGAAACAGGGCATGAACACTGAAGCTTTCTTT. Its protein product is CASSGKQGMNTEAFF.

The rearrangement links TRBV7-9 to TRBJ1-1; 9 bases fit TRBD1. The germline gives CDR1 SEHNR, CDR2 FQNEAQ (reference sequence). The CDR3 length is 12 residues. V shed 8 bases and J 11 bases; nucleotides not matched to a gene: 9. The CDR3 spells CASFLGDRDAFF. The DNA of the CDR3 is TGTGCCAGCTTCCTCGGGGACAGGGATGCTTTCTTT.

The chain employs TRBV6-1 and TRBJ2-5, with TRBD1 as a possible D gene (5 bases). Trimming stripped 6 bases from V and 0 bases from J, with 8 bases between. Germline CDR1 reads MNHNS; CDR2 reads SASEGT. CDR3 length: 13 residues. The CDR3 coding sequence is TGTGCCAGCAGGGGGCGGAACCAAGAGACCCAGTACTTC. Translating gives CASRGRNQETQYF.

CDR3 sequence (DNA): TGCGCCAGCAGCTTGGTAGCGGGGGGGGCTCCTCACCCTAGCACAGATACGCAGTATTTT. This translates into CASSLVAGGAPHPSTDTQYF. This chain links TRBV5-1 with TRBJ2-3; 11 bases fit TRBD2. The CDR3 extends over 20 amino acids. V shed 0 bases, J shed 0 bases, and the junction held 12 bases outside the gene matches. CDR1 and CDR2 from the germline V gene are SGHRS and YFSETQ.

The CDR3 sequence is CARSKLPGEQETQYF. The CDR3 DNA sequence: TGTGCCAGAAGCAAACTTCCAGGGGAACAAGAGACCCAGTACTTC. V is TRBV5-3 and J is TRBJ2-5; tentatively, D is TRBD1 (6 bases). TRBV5-3 is marked as an open reading frame, function uncertain. This CDR3 spans 15 amino acids. Trimming shortened V by 4 bases and J by 2 bases, and 15 bases separated the two germline ends.

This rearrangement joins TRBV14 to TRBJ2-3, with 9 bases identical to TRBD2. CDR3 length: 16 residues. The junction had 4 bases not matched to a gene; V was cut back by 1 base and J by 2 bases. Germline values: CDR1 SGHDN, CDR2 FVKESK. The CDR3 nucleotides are TGTGCCAGCAGCCAAGGCAGGACTAGCGCCACAGATACGCAGTATTTT. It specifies CASSQGRTSATDTQYF.

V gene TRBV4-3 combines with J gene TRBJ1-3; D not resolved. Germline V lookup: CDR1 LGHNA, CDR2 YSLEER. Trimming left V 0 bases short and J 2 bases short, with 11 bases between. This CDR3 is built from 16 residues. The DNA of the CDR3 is TGCGCCAGCAGCCAAGAACACACGATCACTGGAAACACCATATATTTT. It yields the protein CASSQEHTITGNTIYF.

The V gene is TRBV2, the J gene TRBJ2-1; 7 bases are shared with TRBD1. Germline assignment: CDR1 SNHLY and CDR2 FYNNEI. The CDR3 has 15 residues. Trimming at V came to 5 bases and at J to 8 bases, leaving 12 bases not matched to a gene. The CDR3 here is CASSMDRIPCYEQFF. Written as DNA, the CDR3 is TGTGCCAGCAGTATGGACAGGATCCCATGTTATGAGCAGTTCTTC.

The CDR3 is CASSPQGSGSGSLTDTQYF. The CDR3 DNA is TGTGCCAGCAGCCCCCAAGGTAGTGGTAGCGGGAGCCTCACAGATACGCAGTATTTT. This chain connects TRBV7-2 to TRBJ2-3, with 9 bases lining up with TRBD2. V shed 5 bases and J 2 bases; nucleotides not matched to a gene: 17. CDR3 length: 19 residues. In germline, CDR1 is SGHTA, CDR2 FQGNSA.

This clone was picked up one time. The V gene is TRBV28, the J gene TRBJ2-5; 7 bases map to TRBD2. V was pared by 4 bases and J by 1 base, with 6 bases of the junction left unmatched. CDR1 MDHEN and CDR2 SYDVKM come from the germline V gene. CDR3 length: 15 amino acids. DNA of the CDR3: TGTGCCAGCAGTTCCAAGGGAGGGCCCCAAGAGACCCAGTACTTC. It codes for CASSSKGGPQETQYF.

CDR3 coding DNA: TGTGCCAGCAGCTTCAGGGCATGGGACGAGCAGTACTTC. Protein sequence: CASSFRAWDEQYF. The chain couples TRBV5-8 to TRBJ2-7; TRBD1 might be the D (5 bases). The V end was cut by 2 bases, the J end by 5 bases, with 11 bases between. The CDR3 spans 13 residues. Germline loops: CDR1 SGHTS, CDR2 YDEGEE.

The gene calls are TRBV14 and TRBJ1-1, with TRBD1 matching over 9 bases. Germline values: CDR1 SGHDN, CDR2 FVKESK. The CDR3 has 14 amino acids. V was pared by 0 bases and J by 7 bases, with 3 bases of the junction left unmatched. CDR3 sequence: CASSQDGTGCEAFF. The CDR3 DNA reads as TGTGCCAGCAGCCAAGATGGGACAGGGTGTGAAGCTTTCTTT.

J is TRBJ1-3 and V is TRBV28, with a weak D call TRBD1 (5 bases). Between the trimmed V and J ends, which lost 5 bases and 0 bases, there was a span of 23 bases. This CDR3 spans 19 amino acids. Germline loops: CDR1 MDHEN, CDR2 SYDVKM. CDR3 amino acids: CASSPSFGQVTNSGNTIYF. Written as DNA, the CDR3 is TGTGCCAGCAGTCCATCATTCGGACAAGTCACGAACTCTGGAAACACCATATATTTT. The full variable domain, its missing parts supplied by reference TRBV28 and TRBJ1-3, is DVKVTQSSRYLVKRTGEKVFLECVQDMDHENMFWYRQDPGLGLRLIYFSYDVKMKEKGDIPEGYSVSREKKERFSLILESASTNQTSMYLCASSPSFGQVTNSGNTIYFGEGSWLTVV.

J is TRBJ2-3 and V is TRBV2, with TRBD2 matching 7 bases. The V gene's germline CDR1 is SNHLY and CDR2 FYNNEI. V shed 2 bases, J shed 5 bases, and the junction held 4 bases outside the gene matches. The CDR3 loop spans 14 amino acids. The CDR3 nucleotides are TGTGCCAGCAGTGAACGGGGGGAGGGAGATACGCAGTATTTT. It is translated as CASSERGEGDTQYF.

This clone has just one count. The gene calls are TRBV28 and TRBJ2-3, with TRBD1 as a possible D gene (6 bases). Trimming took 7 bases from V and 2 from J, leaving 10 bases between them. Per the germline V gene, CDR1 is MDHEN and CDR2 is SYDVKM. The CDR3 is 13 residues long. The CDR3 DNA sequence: TGTGCCAGCACGACAGGTTACACAGATACGCAGTATTTT. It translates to CASTTGYTDTQYF. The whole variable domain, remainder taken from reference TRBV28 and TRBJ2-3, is DVKVTQSSRYLVKRTGEKVFLECVQDMDHENMFWYRQDPGLGLRLIYFSYDVKMKEKGDIPEGYSVSREKKERFSLILESASTNQTSMYLCASTTGYTDTQYFGPGTRLTVL.

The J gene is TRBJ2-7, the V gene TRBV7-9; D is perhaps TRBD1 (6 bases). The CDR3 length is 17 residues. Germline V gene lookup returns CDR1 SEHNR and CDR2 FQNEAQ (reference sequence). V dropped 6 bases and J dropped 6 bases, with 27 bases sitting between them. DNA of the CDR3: TGTGCCAGCAGTCATTCCTCCGGGGACATCACTTGCGTCGAGCAGTACTTC. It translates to CASSHSSGDITCVEQYF.

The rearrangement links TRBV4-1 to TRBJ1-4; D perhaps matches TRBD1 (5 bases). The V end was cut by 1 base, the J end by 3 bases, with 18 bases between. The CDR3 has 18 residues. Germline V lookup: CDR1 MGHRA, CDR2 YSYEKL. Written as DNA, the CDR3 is TGCGCCAGCAGCCAAGTGGATGTAAGGGGAAATGCTAATGAAAAACTGTTTTTT. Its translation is CASSQVDVRGNANEKLFF.

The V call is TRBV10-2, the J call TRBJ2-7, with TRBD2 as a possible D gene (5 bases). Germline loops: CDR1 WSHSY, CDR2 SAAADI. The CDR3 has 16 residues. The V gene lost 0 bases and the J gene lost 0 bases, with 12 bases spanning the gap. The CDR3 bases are TGCGCCAGCAGTGAGTCATCAGGTGGAGGCTCCTACGAGCAGTACTTC. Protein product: CASSESSGGGSYEQYF.

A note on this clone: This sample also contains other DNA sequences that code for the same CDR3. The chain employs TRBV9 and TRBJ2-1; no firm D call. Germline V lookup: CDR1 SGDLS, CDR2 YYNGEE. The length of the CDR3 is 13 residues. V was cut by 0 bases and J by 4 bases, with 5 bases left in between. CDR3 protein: CASSVAGYNEQFF. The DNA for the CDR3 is TGTGCCAGCAGCGTAGCCGGGTACAATGAGCAGTTCTTC.

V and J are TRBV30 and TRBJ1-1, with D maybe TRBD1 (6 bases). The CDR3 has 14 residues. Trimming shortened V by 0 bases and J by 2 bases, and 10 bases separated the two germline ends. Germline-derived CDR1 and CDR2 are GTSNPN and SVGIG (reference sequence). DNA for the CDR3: TGTGCCTGGAGTGTGGCGGGGGCAAACACTGAAGCTTTCTTT. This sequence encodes CAWSVAGANTEAFF.

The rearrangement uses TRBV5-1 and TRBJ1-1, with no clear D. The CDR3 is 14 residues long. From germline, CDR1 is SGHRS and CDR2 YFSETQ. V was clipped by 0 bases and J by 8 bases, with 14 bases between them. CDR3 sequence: CASSLARAGNEAFF. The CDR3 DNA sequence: TGCGCCAGCAGCTTGGCACGAGCAGGAAACGAAGCTTTCTTT.

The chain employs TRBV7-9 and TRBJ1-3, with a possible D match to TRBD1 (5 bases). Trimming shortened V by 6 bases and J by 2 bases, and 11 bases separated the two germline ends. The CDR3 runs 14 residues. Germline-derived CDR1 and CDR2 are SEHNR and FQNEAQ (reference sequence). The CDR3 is CASREGGAGNTIYF. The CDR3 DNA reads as TGTGCCAGCAGGGAAGGAGGGGCTGGAAACACCATATATTTT.

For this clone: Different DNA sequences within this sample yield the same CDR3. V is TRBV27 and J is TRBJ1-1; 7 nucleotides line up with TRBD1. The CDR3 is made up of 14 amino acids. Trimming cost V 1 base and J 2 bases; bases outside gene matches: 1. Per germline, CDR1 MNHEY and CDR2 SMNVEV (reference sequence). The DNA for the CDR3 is TGTGCCAGCAGTTTATACAGGGGAAACACTGAAGCTTTCTTT. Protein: CASSLYRGNTEAFF.

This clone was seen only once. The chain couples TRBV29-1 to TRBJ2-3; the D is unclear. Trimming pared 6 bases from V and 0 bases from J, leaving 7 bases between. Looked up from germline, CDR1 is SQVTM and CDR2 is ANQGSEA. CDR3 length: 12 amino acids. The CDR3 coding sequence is TGCAGCGTGTCCGTCAGCACAGATACGCAGTATTTT. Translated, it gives CSVSVSTDTQYF.

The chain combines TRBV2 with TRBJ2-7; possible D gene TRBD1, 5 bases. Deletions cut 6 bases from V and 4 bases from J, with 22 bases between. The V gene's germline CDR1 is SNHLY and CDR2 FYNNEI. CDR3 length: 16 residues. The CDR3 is CASSDDLGQGKYEQYF. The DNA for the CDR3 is TGTGCCAGCAGCGACGACTTGGGGCAGGGCAAGTACGAGCAGTACTTC.

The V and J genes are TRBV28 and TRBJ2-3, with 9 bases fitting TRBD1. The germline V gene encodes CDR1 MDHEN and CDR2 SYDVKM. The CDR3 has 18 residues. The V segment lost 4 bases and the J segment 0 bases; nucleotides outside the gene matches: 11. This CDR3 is CASSSGTGNPYSTDTQYF. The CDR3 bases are TGTGCCAGCAGTTCAGGGACAGGGAACCCTTACAGCACAGATACGCAGTATTTT. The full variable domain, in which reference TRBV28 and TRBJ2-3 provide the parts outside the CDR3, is DVKVTQSSRYLVKRTGEKVFLECVQDMDHENMFWYRQDPGLGLRLIYFSYDVKMKEKGDIPEGYSVSREKKERFSLILESASTNQTSMYLCASSSGTGNPYSTDTQYFGPGTRLTVL.

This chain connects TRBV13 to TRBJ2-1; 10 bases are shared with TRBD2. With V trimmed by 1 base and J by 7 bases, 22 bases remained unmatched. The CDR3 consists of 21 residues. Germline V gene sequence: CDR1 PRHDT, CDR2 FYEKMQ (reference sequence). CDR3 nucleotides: TGTGCCAGCAGCTTAGTTAGTGAGGGACTAGCGCGCAATCCCGGGTCTAATGAGCAGTTCTTC. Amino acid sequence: CASSLVSEGLARNPGSNEQFF.

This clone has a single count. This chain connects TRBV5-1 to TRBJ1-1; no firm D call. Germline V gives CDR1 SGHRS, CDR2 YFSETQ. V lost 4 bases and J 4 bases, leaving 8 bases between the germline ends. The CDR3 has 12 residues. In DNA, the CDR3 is TGCGCCAGCAGCGCAGGATCCACTGAAGCTTTCTTT. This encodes CASSAGSTEAFF.

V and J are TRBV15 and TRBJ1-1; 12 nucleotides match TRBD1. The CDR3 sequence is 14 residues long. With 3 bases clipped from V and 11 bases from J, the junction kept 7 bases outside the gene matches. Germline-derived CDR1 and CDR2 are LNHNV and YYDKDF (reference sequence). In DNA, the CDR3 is TGTGCCACCAGCAGGAGGGACAGGGGGCGAGCTGCTTTCTTT. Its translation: CATSRRDRGRAAFF.